This T cell receptor beta chain comes out of a study of T cell responses to AZD1222 COVID-19 vaccine. General study results and limits: An increase in Spike-specific TCR breadth and depth was observed after two AZD1222 doses. It should be noted that donors were predominantly white British and more often female, and clonal diversity was possibly underestimated.

Notes on this clone: Its antigen remains unknown.

The repertoire was sequenced with immunoSEQ multiplex PCR; TCRdb's copy has only in-frame clones and lacks some. The repertoire holds 100,000 to 150,000 clones, less than 95% seen once, with 6.5% to 8.5% in the top ten. Germline V lookup: CDR1 SGDLS, CDR2 YYNGEE. V was pared by 4 bases and J by 6 bases, with 10 bases of the junction left unmatched. CDR3 length: 15 amino acids. V gene TRBV9 combines with J gene TRBJ1-2, with 9 bases that match TRBD1. The TCR comes from an adult in good health. The material was peripheral blood, obtained on day 0 of AZD1222 vaccination. DNA for the CDR3: TGTGCCAGCAGCCTCACCCCTACAGGGGGCCATGGCTACACCTTC. This translates into CASSLTPTGGHGYTF.